This T cell receptor (beta chain) was retrieved from a study of monozygotic twins with inflammatory bowel disease. The unique tags termed UMIs, each holding a 6-nucleotide sample barcode, were added by means of template switching. One entry per CDR3 protein, without DNA, is what TCRdb gives after re-calling the 5' RACE reads. The repertoire table contains about 300,000 distinct CDR3 sequences. Looked up from germline, CDR1 is LGHNA and CDR2 is YSLEER. The CDR3 runs 13 residues. The chain employs TRBV4-3 and TRBJ2-7. Sequencing was done on a sample of blood. The sequence was collected from a human donor with ulcerative colitis or Crohn's disease, or a healthy co-twin of an affected twin (not recorded which). Here the CDR3 reads CASSQEYSYEQYF.